The clone carrying this T cell receptor (beta chain) was seen just once. The target antigen is unknown. The repertoire was sequenced with immunoSEQ multiplex PCR; TCRdb's copy has only in-frame clones and lacks some. The profile covers about 470,000 clones, with about four fifths appearing a single time and about 13% taken by the ten largest. Per germline, CDR1 SGHTA and CDR2 FQGNSA. This CDR3 region has 16 residues. V was clipped by 2 bases and J by 4 bases; unmatched bases: 4. Donors were healthy HIV-negative adults without recent acute infections or vaccinations. The sample is drawn from a study of shared clonotypes between healthy human individuals. Study findings and constraints: Clonotype sharing among the donors was expected to vary with sequencing depth.

The V and J genes are TRBV7-2 and TRBJ2-3; 12 nucleotides agree with TRBD2. The specimen was PBMCs. The sequence was obtained from a woman aged 40 to 50 in good health. Some clones in this sample may be carry-over from other donors' samples. The CDR3 DNA follows: TGTGCCAGCAGCTTAACCCTAGCGGGAGGGCCAGATACGCAGTATTTT. Protein: CASSLTLAGGPDTQYF. Full variable domain (missing parts from reference TRBV7-2 and TRBJ2-3): GAGVSQSPSNKVTEKGKDVELRCDPISGHTALYWYRQSLGQGLEFLIYFQGNSAPDKSGLPSDRFSAERTGGSVSTLTIQRTQQEDSAVYLCASSLTLAGGPDTQYFGPGTRLTVL.